This T cell receptor beta chain was retrieved from a study of shared clonotypes between healthy human individuals. Overall study findings and caveats: Among donors, the sharing of clonotypes was expected to be influenced by sequencing depth.

Trimming shortened V by 0 bases and J by 10 bases, and 18 bases separated the two germline ends. In germline, CDR1 is SGHDT, CDR2 YYEEEE. The CDR3 has 15 residues. Libraries were prepared by immunoSEQ multiplex PCR; TCRdb keeps only in-frame clonotypes and omits some of them. The sample gives around 330,000 clones, over 65% of which show up once; 10% to 13% is in the top ten. Worth noting for this clone: What it binds is unknown.

The receptor was derived from a man under 40 in good health. The chain recombines TRBV5-6 with TRBJ2-3; D is uncertain. The sequenced sample was memory CD4+ T cells sorted from blood. Subset here: CD45RA-negative fraction. The CDR3 loop is CASSLGPPPPQAQYF. The DNA for the CDR3 is TGTGCCAGCAGCTTGGGCCCACCTCCACCCCAAGCGCAGTATTTT.